This T cell receptor beta chain was retrieved from a study of regulatory T cells in long-lasting Graves disease. Study results and caveats: Lower TCR diversity was seen in persistent Graves' patients than in newly diagnosed ones.

Time point reported: newly diagnosed GD, antithyroid drugs for less than 3 months. With RNA extracted from PBMCs as input, the TCR library was made. Trimming pared 9 bases from V and 4 bases from J, leaving 16 bases between. CDR3 size: 13 residues. CDR1 and CDR2 (germline): ENHRY, SYGVKD. In this sample, this clonotype turned up many times. What it binds is unknown. Arm-PCR of CDR3 regions and iRepertoire HTBI primers were the basis on which TCR beta libraries were built. TCRdb processed the multiplex PCR reads anew with MiXCR; each CDR3 protein has one entry. In the table there are roughly 610,000 distinct CDR3 sequences, roughly 16% of which are singletons. The sample was also linked to a second study, of T cells in Graves' hyperthyroidism and ophthalmopathy. From that report: With the HTBI primer set, the TCR CDR3 went through a first round of RT-PCR.

This specimen was peripheral blood mononuclear cells (PBMCs), taken at new diagnosis, from a patient treated with antithyroid drugs. The source of this sequence is a man aged 18 to 29 with Graves disease. V usage is TRBV10-3 and J usage is TRBJ2-7; D might be TRBD1 (6 bases). The CDR3 nucleotides read TGTGCCATACACCCGGACAGTACATACGAGCAGTACTTC. This sequence encodes CAIHPDSTYEQYF.